This entry concerns a single T cell receptor beta chain. The antigen it binds to is not known. Per-base quality was not reported, and no clone a single base away is much larger than it. The cohort consisted of 600 to 700 healthy bone marrow donors. At the time of sampling, all cohort members were nominally healthy, though unrecorded immune exposures were likely present. Of the roughly 620 cohort members, 250 to 300 had positive CMV serostatus and roughly 350 had negative CMV serostatus, and CMV serostatus was not recorded for the donor. Each donor provided a peripheral blood sample, and peripheral blood mononuclear cells were used for TCR beta sequencing. Genomic DNA extraction from the blood cell samples was performed with the Qiagen DNeasy Blood Extraction Kit. According to the germline V gene, CDR1 reads KGHSH and CDR2 reads LQKENI. Counted from cysteine to phenylalanine, this CDR3 has 15 amino acids. Just CDR3 DNA is preserved here, 45 bases in frame from base 1. V and J are trimmed by 3 bases and 4 bases, and the gene matches miss 8 bases of the junction.

This specimen belongs to a study of cytomegalovirus exposure and HLA in healthy donors (dated by TCRdb to about 2017). Notes on the research overall: According to an earlier analysis of 587 of the donors, some 170 million T cells yielded roughly 110 million unique TCR beta sequences and less than 300 Gb of sequence data. Roughly 300 gigabases of sequencing data and tens of millions of unique TCR sequences were included in an early release covering over 600 HLA-typed donors. Among the 398 genotyped donors, approximately 77% belonged to the genetic ancestry cluster associated with self-reported Caucasian donors. The study aimed to test whether signatures of past pathogen exposure could be identified by cataloging public T cell receptors. Using immunosequencing, the study profiled T cell repertoires from about 610 subjects and related those repertoires to cytomegalovirus serostatus. A separate validation cohort of roughly 110 different subjects was used in addition to the approximately 670-subject first cohort. To predict cytomegalovirus infection status, the study brought together high-throughput TCR immunosequencing, statistical association of individual TCRs with disease status, and machine learning. A later analysis re-examined previously published TCR beta repertoires from about 700 donors and added high-resolution HLA genotyping to investigate patterns of TCR occurrence. In the later analysis, no new phenotypic data were used to find candidate immune exposures; instead, reliance was placed on TCR beta sequences and their occurrence across donors. An earlier analysis of more than 450 of the donors used high-throughput TCR beta sequencing to judge whether each TCR beta V gene segment behaved as functional or pseudogenic. Donor age, sex, ethnicity and CMV serostatus were compiled together with the repertoire data. A later genetic analysis used genome-wide SNP genotypes for about 60% of the 666 donors, treating that subset as a discovery cohort. Every discovery cohort repertoire had been produced on one sequencing platform. Both class I and class II loci were covered by HLA typing, at four-digit resolution. The number of typed donors differed by locus: roughly 620-640 for A, B, C, DRB1 and DQB1; 500 to 550 for DQA1; over 600 for DPA1; and roughly 450 for DPB1. Roughly five DR-DQ haplotypes were handled as single units for association and clustering because linkage in the cohort was strong. Among some 410 genotyped donors of the cohort, an average of around 240,000 unique TCR beta nucleotide sequences was sequenced per donor, of which about 18% were non-productive.

Broad study findings and their caveats: The only immune exposure information available for the cohort was CMV serostatus. The presence/absence analyses assumed that sequencing depth was roughly uniform across donors, and that assumption may not be true. A group of highly shared sequence variants was considered likely to be a technical artifact of the sequencing pipeline. A total of 164 TCR beta chains were listed by the study as associated with cytomegalovirus. A later analysis found that TCR association rates varied across HLA loci, with DRB1 alleles showing the most associated TCRs and HLA-C alleles the fewest. Because the 87-base-pair reads could not distinguish some IMGT-functional V segments, including TRBV6-2 and TRBV6-3, those segments were excluded. In an earlier analysis of about 600 of the donors, most TCR beta V segments appeared in productive rearrangements about 87% or about 30% of the time, broadly matching IMGT annotations. HLA typing was unavailable for some donors at each locus, so association tests used only the typed subset. The authors suggested that the approach could potentially be extended to other disease states and immunological phenotypes. A further reported finding was that TCR beta sequences accurately predicted the HLA-A and HLA-B alleles for most subjects in the first cohort. According to a later genetic analysis, donors in an Asian-associated ancestry cluster had fewer N-insertions in productive TCRs than the approximately 700-donor mean. In a later genetic analysis, a missense DCLRE1C variant was associated with V-gene and J-gene trimming of TCR beta chains, and the association was replicated in an independent cohort. The earlier analysis of approximately 540 of the donors excluded roughly 17 rarely observed V segments, including chromosome 9 orphons, because counts were too low. The classifier was reported to diagnose cytomegalovirus status with high specificity and sensitivity in both the original cohort and the validation cohort. Assigning TCR associations to individual alleles was difficult when HLA alleles, especially DR and DQ, strongly co-occurred. Specific HLA alleles were associated with roughly 16,000 TCR beta sequences at a false discovery rate of 0.05 in a later analysis. According to a later analysis, most CMV-associated TCR beta chains appeared to be HLA-restricted, and the HLA associations seemed to be driven largely by CMV exposure. Most TCR sequences were observed very rarely across donors, whereas some public TCRs were present in many individuals. Linkage disequilibrium might explain the correlated functional status among segregating V segments, but an unknown experimental factor could not be excluded. Three of the identified cytomegalovirus-associated TCR beta chains were confirmed in vitro to be specific for cytomegalovirus antigens. Several of the top co-occurrence clusters appeared to be linked to parvovirus B19, influenza, CMV and Epstein-Barr virus, according to a later analysis. In a later analysis, HLA-associated TCR beta chains showed more clonal expansion and lower generation probabilities than non-associated chains that were equally common. The cohort was sequenced for TCR beta chains only, and without alpha or paired-chain data the features that could be detected were limited.

Library preparation was by the immunoSEQ multiplex PCR assay. For the multiplex PCR, a mixture combining 60 forward primers for TCR Vbeta segments and 13 reverse primers for TCR Jbeta segments was used. The CDR3 region of rearranged TCR beta genes was amplified from genomic DNA by a multiplex PCR assay. On the Illumina HiSeq System, the amplified TCR beta libraries were sequenced as 87-base-pair reads. The study's own analysis went as follows. In a later analysis, tens of millions of unique TCR beta chains were counted across the approximately 670 repertoires, and approximately 11 million of these chains were shared by at least two donors. Raw reads were error-corrected and collapsed into unique sequences by a nearest-neighbor algorithm in which closely related sequences were merged to remove PCR and sequencing errors. To assign V, D and J gene segments, CDR3 sequences were aligned to IMGT reference sequences. For a sequence to be retained, a match of at least six nucleotides was required to both a V gene segment and a J gene segment. A rearrangement counted as productive if the CDR3 had no stop codons and remained in frame with V and J, and every other rearrangement counted as non-productive. CDR3 was defined by IMGT convention, running from the second conserved V-encoded cysteine to the conserved J-encoded phenylalanine. In an earlier analysis of more than 550 of the donors, sequences lacking an unambiguous match to a single V gene segment were excluded. An earlier analysis of a few hundred of the donors called V segments functional above 56.7% productive rearrangements and segregating when the between-donor standard deviation exceeded 5%. A statistical classification framework was built to diagnose cytomegalovirus status from the catalog of TCR beta chain sequences. A later analysis assigned V and J genes by comparing TCR nucleotide sequences with IMGT/GENE-DB human TR gene sequences. In a later analysis, CDR3 sequences and most-parsimonious VDJ recombination scenarios were assigned using the TCRdist pipeline. A later analysis defined each TCR beta chain by its CDR3 amino acid sequence plus V-gene family, and excluded reads lacking a unique V-gene family. To address suspected cross-contamination and a sequencing artifact, a later analysis removed roughly 580 highly shared, low-generation-probability nucleotide sequences. A later analysis calculated a clonal expansion index for each public chain from normalized within-repertoire ranks of inferred template counts. In a later analysis, generation probabilities were computed with a VDJ recombination model fitted to out-of-frame rearrangements, and the resulting probabilities were checked against IGoR. In a later analysis, TCR-TCR, TCR-HLA and TCR-CMV co-occurrence was scored with hypergeometric tests, and a repertoire-size bias correction was applied to TCR pairs. A later analysis estimated false discovery rates by permuting HLA or CMV assignments 20 times. In a later analysis, co-occurring TCRs were grouped using DBSCAN, with TCRdist sequence similarity added in when clustering inside HLA-allele-positive subsets. Repertoires with fewer than 30,000 or more than 120,000 public chains were left out of co-occurrence clustering, as were five repertoires with anomalous nucleotide sharing. Entries here come from immuneACCESS through TCRdb and include only in-frame sequences with V and J called. Some clones fail to appear in such tables; in the studies checked, an unresolved V gene covers under half of the shortfall, and the cause of the remainder is unknown. Clonal size and the V and J genes are those of that table, whereas D and trimming came from the DNA. The sample data list fewer than 150,000 clones, and roughly 73% of these were observed just once. Under 15% of the sample rests with the top ten.

The V gene is TRBV18 and the J gene is TRBJ1-2; 7 middle bases align to TRBD1. The material sequenced was PBMCs. The receptor was isolated from a human donor in good health. The encoded CDR3 is CASSPPLNRGYGYTF. The nucleotide sequence is TGTGCCAGCTCACCTCCCTTGAACAGGGGCTATGGCTACACCTTC.